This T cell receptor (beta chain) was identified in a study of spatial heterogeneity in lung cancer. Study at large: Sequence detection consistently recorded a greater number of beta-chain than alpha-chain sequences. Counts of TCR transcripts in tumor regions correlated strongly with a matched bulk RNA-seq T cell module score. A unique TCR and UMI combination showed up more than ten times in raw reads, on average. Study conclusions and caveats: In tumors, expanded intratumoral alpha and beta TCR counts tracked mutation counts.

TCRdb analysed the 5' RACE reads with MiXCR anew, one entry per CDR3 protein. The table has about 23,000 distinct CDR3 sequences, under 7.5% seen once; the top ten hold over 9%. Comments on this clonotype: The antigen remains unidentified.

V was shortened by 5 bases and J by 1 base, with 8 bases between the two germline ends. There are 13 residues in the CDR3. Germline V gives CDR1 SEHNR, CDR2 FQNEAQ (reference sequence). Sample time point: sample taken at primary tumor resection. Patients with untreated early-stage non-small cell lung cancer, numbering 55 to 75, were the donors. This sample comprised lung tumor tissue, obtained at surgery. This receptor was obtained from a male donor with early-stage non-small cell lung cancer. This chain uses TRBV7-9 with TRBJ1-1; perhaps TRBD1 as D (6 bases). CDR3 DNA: TGTGCCAGCAGCGAGGGACAGAACACTGAAGCTTTCTTT. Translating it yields CASSEGQNTEAFF.